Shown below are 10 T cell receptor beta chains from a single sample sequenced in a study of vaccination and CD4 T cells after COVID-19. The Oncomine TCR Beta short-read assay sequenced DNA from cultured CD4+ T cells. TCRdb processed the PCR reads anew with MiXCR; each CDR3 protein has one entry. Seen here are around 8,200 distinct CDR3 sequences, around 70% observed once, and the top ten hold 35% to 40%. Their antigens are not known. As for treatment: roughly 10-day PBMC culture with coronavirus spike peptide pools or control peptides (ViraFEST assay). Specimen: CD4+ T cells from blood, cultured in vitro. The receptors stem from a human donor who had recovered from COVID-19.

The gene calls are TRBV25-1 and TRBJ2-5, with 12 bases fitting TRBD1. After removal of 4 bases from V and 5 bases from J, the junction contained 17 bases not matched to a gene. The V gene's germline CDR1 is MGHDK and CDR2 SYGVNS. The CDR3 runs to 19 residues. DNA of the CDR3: TGTGCCAGCAGTGCAACCGGTAGGGGACAGGGGGCGGCAATGGAGACCCAGTACTTC. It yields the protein CASSATGRGQGAAMETQYF.

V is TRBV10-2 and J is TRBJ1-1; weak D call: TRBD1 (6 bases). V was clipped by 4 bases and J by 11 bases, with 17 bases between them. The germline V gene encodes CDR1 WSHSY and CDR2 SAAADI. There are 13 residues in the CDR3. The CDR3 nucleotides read TGCGCCAGCAGTGGTACACGGGGGGCAGGTGCTTTCTTT. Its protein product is CASSGTRGAGAFF.

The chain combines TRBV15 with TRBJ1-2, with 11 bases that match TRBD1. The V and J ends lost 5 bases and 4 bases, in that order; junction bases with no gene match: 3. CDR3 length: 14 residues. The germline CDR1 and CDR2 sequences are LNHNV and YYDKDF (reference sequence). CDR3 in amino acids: CATSPGTGGYGYTF. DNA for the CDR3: TGTGCCACCAGCCCCGGGACAGGGGGCTATGGCTACACCTTC.

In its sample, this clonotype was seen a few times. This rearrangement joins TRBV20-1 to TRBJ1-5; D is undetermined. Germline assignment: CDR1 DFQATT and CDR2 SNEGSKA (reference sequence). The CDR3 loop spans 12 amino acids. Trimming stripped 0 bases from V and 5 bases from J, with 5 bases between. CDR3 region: CSAREPYQPQHF. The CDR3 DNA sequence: TGCAGTGCTAGAGAGCCATATCAGCCCCAGCATTTT.

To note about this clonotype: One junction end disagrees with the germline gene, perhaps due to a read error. CDR3 sequence (DNA): TGTGCCAGCAGCGCCCGGGACTTC. Its protein is CASSARDF. This rearrangement joins TRBV12-3 or TRBV12-4 to TRBJ1-2; D call uncertain. CDR3 length: 8 residues.

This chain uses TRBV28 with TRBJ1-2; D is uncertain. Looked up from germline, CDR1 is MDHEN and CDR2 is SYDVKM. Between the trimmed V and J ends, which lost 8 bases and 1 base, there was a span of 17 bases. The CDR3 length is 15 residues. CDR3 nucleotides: TGTGCCAGCTTCGAGGGCACGGGTTTTAACTATGGCTACACCTTC. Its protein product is CASFEGTGFNYGYTF.

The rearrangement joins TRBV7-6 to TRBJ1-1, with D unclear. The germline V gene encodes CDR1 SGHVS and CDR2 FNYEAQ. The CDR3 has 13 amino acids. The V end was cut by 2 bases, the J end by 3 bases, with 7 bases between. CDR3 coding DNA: TGTGCCAGCAGCTTAAGTGGGGACACTGAAGCTTTCTTT. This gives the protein CASSLSGDTEAFF.

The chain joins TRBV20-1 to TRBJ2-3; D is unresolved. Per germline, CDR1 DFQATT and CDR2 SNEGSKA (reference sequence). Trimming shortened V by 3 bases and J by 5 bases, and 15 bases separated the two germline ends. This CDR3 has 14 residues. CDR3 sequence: CSASGLFPGDTQYF. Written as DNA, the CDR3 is TGCAGTGCTAGCGGCCTATTTCCGGGAGATACGCAGTATTTT.

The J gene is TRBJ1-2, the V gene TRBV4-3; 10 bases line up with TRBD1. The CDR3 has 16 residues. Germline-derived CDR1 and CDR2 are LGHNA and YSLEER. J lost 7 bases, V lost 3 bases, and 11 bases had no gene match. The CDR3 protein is CASSHILGQGGSGYTF. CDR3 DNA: TGCGCCAGCAGCCACATCCTTGGACAGGGGGGTAGTGGCTACACCTTC.

DNA for the CDR3: TGTGCCAGCAGTGACTCGGGGCCCGAGTACACTGAAGCTTTCTTT. This codes for CASSDSGPEYTEAFF. This sequence joins TRBV25-1 and TRBJ1-1, with a tentative D call TRBD1 (5 bases). With 3 bases removed from V and 3 bases from J, the gap between germline ends came to 14 bases. The CDR3 is 15 residues long. Germline lookup yields CDR1 MGHDK and CDR2 SYGVNS.